The source of this T cell receptor (beta chain) is a study of cytomegalovirus exposure and HLA in healthy donors. This clone was counted a few times. This CDR3 has 14 residues. Germline V gene data show CDR1 as SEHNR and CDR2 as FQNEAQ (reference sequence). V trimming: 4 bases; J trimming: 6 bases; junction bases outside the gene matches: 5. PCR amplification relied on 60 Vbeta primers (plus 13 Jbeta primers). The assay was immunoSEQ multiplex PCR, and TCRdb's table has in-frame clones only and misses some. The sample consists of under 200,000 clones, approximately 80% of them appearing once. V usage is TRBV7-9 and J usage is TRBJ2-2; 7 bases are shared with TRBD2. This TCR was recovered from a male donor in good health and CMV-seropositive. Sequencing input: PBMCs. This chain's CDR3 is CASSSGGMPGELFF. The CDR3 DNA reads as TGTGCCAGCAGCTCCGGGGGGATGCCCGGGGAGCTGTTTTTT.